The source of this T cell receptor beta chain is a study of cytomegalovirus exposure and HLA in healthy donors. Overall study results and limits: As immune exposure information, only CMV serostatus was available.

Donors likely had unrecorded immune exposures despite being nominally healthy when sampled. As to this clone: Its antigen is currently unknown.

This CDR3 is built from 13 residues. Germline V lookup: CDR1 MNHNS, CDR2 SASEGT. Trimming stripped 4 bases from V and 7 bases from J, with 13 bases between. PCR was performed using 60 Vbeta and 13 Jbeta primers. The repertoire was sequenced with immunoSEQ multiplex PCR; TCRdb's copy has only in-frame clones and lacks some. The ten top clones account for roughly 1.9%, within a sample of around 150,000 clones. The sequence came from a man aged 25-45 years in good health and CMV-seronegative. The sequenced sample consisted of PBMCs. This chain connects TRBV6-1 to TRBJ1-2; the D gene is possibly TRBD1 (5 bases). The CDR3 DNA reads TGTGCCAGCAGTGGTTGGCAGGGCGGTGGCTACACCTTC. It specifies CASSGWQGGGYTF.